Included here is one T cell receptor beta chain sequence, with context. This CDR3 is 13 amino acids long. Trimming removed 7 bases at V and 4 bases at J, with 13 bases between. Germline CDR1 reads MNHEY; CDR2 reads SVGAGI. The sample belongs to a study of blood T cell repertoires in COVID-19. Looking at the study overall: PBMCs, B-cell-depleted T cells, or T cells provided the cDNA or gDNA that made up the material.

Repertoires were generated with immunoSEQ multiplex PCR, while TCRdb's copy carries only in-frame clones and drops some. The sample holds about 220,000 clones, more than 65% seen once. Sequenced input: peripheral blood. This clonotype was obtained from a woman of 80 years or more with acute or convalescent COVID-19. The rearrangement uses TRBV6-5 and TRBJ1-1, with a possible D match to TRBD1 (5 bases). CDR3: CASKYNGGTEAFF. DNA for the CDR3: TGTGCCAGCAAATATAACGGGGGCACTGAAGCTTTCTTT.